Listed here are 24 T cell receptor beta chains from one sample, sequenced in a study of cytomegalovirus exposure and HLA in healthy donors. With 60 Vbeta and 13 Jbeta primers, the PCR was carried out. Using immunoSEQ multiplex PCR, the repertoire was profiled, and TCRdb retains in-frame clones only, with some absent. Of under 200,000 clones in the sample, around 85% were seen once. The sequenced sample was PBMCs. Source of these receptors: a middle-aged man in good health and CMV-seronegative.

The chain recombines TRBV2 with TRBJ2-1, with TRBD1 as a possible D gene (6 bases). Germline-derived CDR1 and CDR2 are SNHLY and FYNNEI. This CDR3 is built from 13 residues. Trimming took off 7 bases at V and 6 bases at J, with 13 bases between the two ends. The CDR3 loop is CASNKLGGNEQFF. The CDR3 nucleotides are TGTGCCAGCAATAAGTTAGGGGGCAATGAGCAGTTCTTC.

The J gene is TRBJ2-2, the V gene TRBV4-1, with 10 nucleotides matching TRBD2. J lost 0 bases, V lost 3 bases, and 4 bases had no gene match. The CDR3 contains 17 residues. CDR1 and CDR2 (germline): MGHRA, YSYEKL. CDR3 sequence (DNA): TGCGCCAGCAGCCACCTCCTAGCGGGGGCGAACACCGGGGAGCTGTTTTTT. Its protein product is CASSHLLAGANTGELFF.

As regards this clone: The DNA is left out, because the CDR3 cannot be placed on it with certainty; the CDR3 is given as TCRdb lists it. This rearrangement joins TRBV19 to TRBJ2-2; TRBD2, the table's D call, lacks a check against the DNA. Germline lookup yields CDR1 LNHDA and CDR2 SQIVND (reference sequence). The CDR3 extends over 11 residues, inclusive of both ends. The CDR3 region is CATFGSGELFF.

A few counts support this clone. This chain joins TRBV7-9 and TRBJ2-1, with D hard to call. V lost 10 bases and J lost 2, with 6 bases in between. The CDR3 is 11 amino acids. Germline V gene sequence: CDR1 SEHNR, CDR2 FQNEAQ (reference sequence). The CDR3 protein is CATQAYNEQFF. The CDR3 DNA reads as TGTGCCACCCAGGCCTACAATGAGCAGTTCTTC. The entire variable domain, with the rest obtained from reference TRBV7-9 and TRBJ2-1, is as follows: DTGVSQNPRHKITKRGQNVTFRCDPISEHNRLYWYRQTLGQGPEFLTYFQNEAQLEKSRLLSDRFSAERPKGSFSTLEIQRTEQGDSAMYLCATQAYNEQFFGPGTRLTVL.

The genes are TRBV6-1 and TRBJ2-6; 7 bases fit TRBD1. This CDR3 comprises 18 residues. The ends lost 4 bases at V and 0 bases at J; junction bases unmatched: 9. Germline V lookup: CDR1 MNHNS, CDR2 SASEGT. The CDR3 loop reads CASSAKDRDLSGANVLTF. The DNA for the CDR3 is TGTGCCAGCAGTGCTAAAGACAGGGACCTCTCTGGGGCCAACGTCCTGACTTTC.

The rearrangement joins TRBV2 to TRBJ1-5; D ambiguous. CDR1 SNHLY and CDR2 FYNNEI come from the germline V gene. This CDR3 is built from 14 residues. Trimming stripped 6 bases from V and 1 base from J, with 10 bases between. The CDR3 spells CASRFTASNQPQHF. CDR3 DNA sequence: TGTGCCAGCAGGTTTACAGCCAGCAATCAGCCCCAGCATTTT.

J is TRBJ1-5 and V is TRBV6-1, with 7 bases fitting TRBD1. This CDR3 contains 17 residues. Germline V lookup: CDR1 MNHNS, CDR2 SASEGT. The ends lost 1 base at V and 0 bases at J; junction bases unmatched: 6. Here the CDR3 reads CASSEGTNRGSNQPQHF. The CDR3 coding sequence is TGTGCCAGCAGTGAAGGAACGAACAGGGGTAGCAATCAGCCCCAGCATTTT.

The CDR3 region is CASSFPTGQETQYF. The CDR3 nucleotides read TGTGCCAGCAGCTTTCCCACAGGACAAGAGACCCAGTACTTC. V is TRBV7-9 and J is TRBJ2-5; D is possibly TRBD1 (5 bases). The CDR3 loop spans 14 amino acids. Looked up from germline, CDR1 is SEHNR and CDR2 is FQNEAQ (reference sequence). The V gene lost 3 bases and the J gene lost 2 bases, with 10 bases spanning the gap.

This clone was picked up a small number of times. The chain uses TRBV4-2 and TRBJ1-4; D unresolved. Germline CDR1 reads LGHNA; CDR2 reads YNFKEQ. Trimming cost V 0 bases and J 5 bases, with 10 bases left between them. The CDR3 is 15 residues long. The CDR3 loop reads CASSQERRVNEKLFF. The CDR3 DNA is TGTGCCAGCAGCCAAGAGAGGAGGGTAAATGAAAAACTGTTTTTT.

CDR3 sequence (DNA): TGTGCCAGCAGCCCGGAAGGGGCACCCTATGGCTACACCTTC. Translating it yields CASSPEGAPYGYTF. V usage is TRBV5-5 and J usage is TRBJ1-2; D possibly corresponds to TRBD1 (5 bases). The germline V gene has CDR1 SGHKS and CDR2 YYEKEE (reference sequence). V lost 4 bases, J lost 4 bases, and 14 bases lay in between. This CDR3 contains 14 residues.

On this clone: Other DNA sequences within the sample encode an identical CDR3. The J gene is TRBJ1-2, the V gene TRBV2, with TRBD1 as a possible D gene (5 bases). Germline V gene data show CDR1 as SNHLY and CDR2 as FYNNEI. Trimming stripped 7 bases from V and 0 bases from J, with 9 bases between. The length of the CDR3 is 13 residues. The CDR3 loop reads CASTGQANYGYTF. Written as DNA, the CDR3 is TGTGCCAGCACAGGGCAAGCTAACTATGGCTACACCTTC. Filled out from reference TRBV2 and TRBJ1-2, the complete variable domain reads EPEVTQTPSHQVTQMGQEVILRCVPISNHLYFYWYRQILGQKVEFLVSFYNNEISEKSEIFDDQFSVERPDGSNFTLKIRSTKLEDSAMYFCASTGQANYGYTFGSGTRLTVV.

This clone occurred a few times. This rearrangement joins TRBV10-3 to TRBJ2-5; 8 nucleotides agree with TRBD2. After removal of 0 bases from V and 4 bases from J, the junction contained 7 bases not matched to a gene. The CDR3 has 16 amino acids. Germline V gene lookup returns CDR1 ENHRY and CDR2 SYGVKD. The CDR3: CAISESPGGPGETQYF. The DNA of the CDR3 is TGTGCCATCAGTGAGTCGCCGGGGGGGCCAGGAGAGACCCAGTACTTC.

The chain uses TRBV7-9 and TRBJ2-3; 7 nucleotides match TRBD2. This CDR3 comprises 13 residues. Germline-derived CDR1 and CDR2 are SEHNR and FQNEAQ (reference sequence). The ends lost 3 bases at V and 4 bases at J; junction bases unmatched: 1. This CDR3 reads CASSFAGADTQYF. CDR3 sequence (DNA): TGTGCCAGCAGCTTTGCGGGGGCAGATACGCAGTATTTT.

The V call is TRBV15, the J call TRBJ2-7, with D perhaps matching TRBD2 (6 bases). The CDR3 contains 15 residues. Trimming left V 0 bases short and J 1 base short, with 10 bases between. From germline, CDR1 is LNHNV and CDR2 YYDKDF (reference sequence). The CDR3 DNA sequence: TGTGCCACCAGCAGAGAGCGGGGTGAGTCCTACGAGCAGTACTTC. The encoded protein is CATSRERGESYEQYF.

J is TRBJ2-4 and V is TRBV15, with D uncertain. The germline gives CDR1 LNHNV, CDR2 YYDKDF (reference sequence). Between the trimmed V and J ends, which lost 0 bases and 0 bases, there was a span of 15 bases. The CDR3 length is 18 residues. The DNA of the CDR3 is TGTGCCACCAGCAGAGATGAAAAGAACAGTTTAGCCAAAAACATTCAGTACTTC. This encodes CATSRDEKNSLAKNIQYF.

V is TRBV19 and J is TRBJ1-5; 9 nucleotides match TRBD1. The CDR3 loop spans 15 amino acids. Per germline, CDR1 LNHDA and CDR2 SQIVND (reference sequence). Trimming at V came to 3 bases and at J to 7 bases, leaving 7 bases not matched to a gene. The CDR3 is CASSIGTGTGQPQHF. CDR3 sequence (DNA): TGTGCCAGTAGTATTGGGACAGGGACCGGGCAGCCCCAGCATTTT.

In this sample, this clone turned up a few times. The genes are TRBV7-3 and TRBJ1-2; 7 bases map to TRBD1. J gave up 4 bases and V 2 bases, and 4 bases lay outside the gene matches. Germline CDR1 reads SGHTA; CDR2 reads FQGTGA. The CDR3 covers 14 residues. The CDR3 region is CASSLSGQSYGYTF. The CDR3 DNA reads TGTGCCAGCAGCTTATCGGGACAGTCCTATGGCTACACCTTC.

About this clone: The CDR3 does not close with the conserved phenylalanine or tryptophan, likely indicating a read error. The chain employs TRBV13 and TRBJ1-2; D is unresolved. This CDR3 is built from 16 residues. Deletions cut 0 bases from V and 0 bases from J, with 11 bases between. Germline CDR1 reads PRHDT; CDR2 reads FYEKMQ (reference sequence). The CDR3 region is CASSLGHGRANYGYTL. The CDR3 coding sequence is TGTGCCAGCAGCTTAGGCCACGGCAGAGCTAACTATGGCTACACCCTC.

The J gene is TRBJ2-3, the V gene TRBV13, with D possibly TRBD1 on 6 matching bases. CDR1 is PRHDT, CDR2 FYEKMQ, per germline (reference sequence). This CDR3 comprises 15 residues. V shed 4 bases and J shed 1 base, with 12 bases lying between them. The CDR3 DNA is TGTGCCAGCAGCTGGTGGACAGCCCGCACAGATACGCAGTATTTT. This encodes CASSWWTARTDTQYF. The full variable domain, completed using reference TRBV13 and TRBJ2-3, is AAGVIQSPRHLIKEKRETATLKCYPIPRHDTVYWYQQGPGQDPQFLISFYEKMQSDKGSIPDRFSAQQFSDYHSELNMSSLELGDSALYFCASSWWTARTDTQYFGPGTRLTVL.

This clone appeared a single time. The CDR3 DNA sequence: TGTGCCAGTGACTTTTGGAGGGGTGGGAACTATGGCTACACCTTC. It is translated as CASDFWRGGNYGYTF. The rearrangement joins TRBV5-6 to TRBJ1-2; D possibly corresponds to TRBD1 (5 bases). Per germline, CDR1 SGHDT and CDR2 YYEEEE. V was pared by 8 bases and J by 2 bases, with 19 bases between. The CDR3 spans 15 residues.

A single count supports this clone. The chain recombines TRBV6-5 with TRBJ2-4; the match to TRBD2 covers 12 bases. The CDR3 consists of 15 residues. Germline assignment: CDR1 MNHEY and CDR2 SVGAGI. V gave up 8 bases and J gave up 4 bases; unmatched junction bases: 6. The CDR3 reads CASRILAGGKNIQYF. CDR3 DNA: TGTGCCAGCCGGATTCTAGCGGGGGGGAAAAACATTCAGTACTTC.

Note on this clone: One end of the junction fails to match germline, which may point to a read error. V gene TRBV2 combines with J gene TRBJ2-5; TRBD1 matches at 9 bases. Germline V gene lookup returns CDR1 SNHLY and CDR2 FYNNEI. The CDR3 extends over 14 amino acids. CDR3 in amino acids: CASTVGQGWETRYF. Written as DNA, the CDR3 is TGTGCCAGCACCGTGGGACAGGGCTGGGAGACCCGGTACTTC.

The count of this clone is one. The chain uses TRBV7-8 and TRBJ2-3, with 10 bases that match TRBD2. J was trimmed by 2 bases and V by 0 bases; bases with no gene match: 8. This CDR3 contains 18 residues. The germline CDR1 and CDR2 sequences are SGHVS and FQNEAQ. The CDR3 bases are TGTGCCAGCAGCTTAGCGCTGGGTAGCGGGGGGTACACAGATACGCAGTATTTT. Encoded protein: CASSLALGSGGYTDTQYF. The whole variable domain, filled in from reference TRBV7-8 and TRBJ2-3, reads GAGVSQSPRYKVAKRGQDVALRCDPISGHVSLFWYQQALGQGPEFLTYFQNEAQLDKSGLPSDRFFAERPEGSVSTLKIQRTQQEDSAVYLCASSLALGSGGYTDTQYFGPGTRLTVL.

The chain couples TRBV28 to TRBJ2-2; the D gene is possibly TRBD1 (6 bases). The CDR3 loop spans 15 amino acids. Germline-derived CDR1 and CDR2 are MDHEN and SYDVKM. V was trimmed by 10 bases and J by 6 bases, leaving 21 bases between them. CDR3 sequence: CATASQGIFSGELFF. In DNA, the CDR3 is TGTGCCACCGCTTCCCAGGGGATATTCTCCGGGGAGCTGTTTTTT.